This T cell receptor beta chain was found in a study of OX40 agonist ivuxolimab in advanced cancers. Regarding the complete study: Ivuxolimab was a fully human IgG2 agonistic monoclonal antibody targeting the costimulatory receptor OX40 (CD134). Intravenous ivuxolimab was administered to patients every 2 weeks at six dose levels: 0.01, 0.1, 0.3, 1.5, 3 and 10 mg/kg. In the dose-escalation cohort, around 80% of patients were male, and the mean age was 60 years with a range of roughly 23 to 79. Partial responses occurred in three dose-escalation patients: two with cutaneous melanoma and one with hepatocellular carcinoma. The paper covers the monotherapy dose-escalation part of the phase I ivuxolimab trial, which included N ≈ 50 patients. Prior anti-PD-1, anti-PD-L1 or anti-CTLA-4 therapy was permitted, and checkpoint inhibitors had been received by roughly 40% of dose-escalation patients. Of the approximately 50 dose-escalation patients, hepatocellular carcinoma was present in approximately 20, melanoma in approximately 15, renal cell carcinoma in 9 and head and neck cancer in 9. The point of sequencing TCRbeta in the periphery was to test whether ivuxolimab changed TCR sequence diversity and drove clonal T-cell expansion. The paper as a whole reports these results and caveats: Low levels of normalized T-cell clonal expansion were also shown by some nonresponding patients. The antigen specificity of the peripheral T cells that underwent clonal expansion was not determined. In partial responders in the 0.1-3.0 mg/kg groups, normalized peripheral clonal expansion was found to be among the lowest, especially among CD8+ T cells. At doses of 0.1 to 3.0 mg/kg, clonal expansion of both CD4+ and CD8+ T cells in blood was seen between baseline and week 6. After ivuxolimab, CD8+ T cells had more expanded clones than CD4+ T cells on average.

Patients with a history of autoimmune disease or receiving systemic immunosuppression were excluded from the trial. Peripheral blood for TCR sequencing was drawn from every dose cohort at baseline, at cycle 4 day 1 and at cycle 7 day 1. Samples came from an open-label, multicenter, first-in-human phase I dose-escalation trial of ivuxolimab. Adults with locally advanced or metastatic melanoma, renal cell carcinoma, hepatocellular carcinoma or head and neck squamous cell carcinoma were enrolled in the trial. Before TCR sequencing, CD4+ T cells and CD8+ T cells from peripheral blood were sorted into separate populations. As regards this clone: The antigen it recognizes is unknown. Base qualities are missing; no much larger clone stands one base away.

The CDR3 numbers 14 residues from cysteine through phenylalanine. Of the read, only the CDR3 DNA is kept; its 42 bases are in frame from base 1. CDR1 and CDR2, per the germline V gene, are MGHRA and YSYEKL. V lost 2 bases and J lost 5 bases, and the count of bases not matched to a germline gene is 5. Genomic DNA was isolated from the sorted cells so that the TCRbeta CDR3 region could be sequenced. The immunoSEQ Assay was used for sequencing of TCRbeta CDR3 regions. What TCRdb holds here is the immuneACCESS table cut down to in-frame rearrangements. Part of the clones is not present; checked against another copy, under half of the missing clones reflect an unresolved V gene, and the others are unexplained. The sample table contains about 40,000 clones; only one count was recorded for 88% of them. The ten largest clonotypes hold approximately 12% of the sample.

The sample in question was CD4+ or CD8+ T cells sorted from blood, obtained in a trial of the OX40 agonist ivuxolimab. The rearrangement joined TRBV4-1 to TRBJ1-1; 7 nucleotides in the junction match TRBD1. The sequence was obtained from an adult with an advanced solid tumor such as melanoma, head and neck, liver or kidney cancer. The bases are TGCGCCAGCAGCCAAACAGGGGTGGAAACTGAAGCTTTCTTT. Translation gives CASSQTGVETEAFF.